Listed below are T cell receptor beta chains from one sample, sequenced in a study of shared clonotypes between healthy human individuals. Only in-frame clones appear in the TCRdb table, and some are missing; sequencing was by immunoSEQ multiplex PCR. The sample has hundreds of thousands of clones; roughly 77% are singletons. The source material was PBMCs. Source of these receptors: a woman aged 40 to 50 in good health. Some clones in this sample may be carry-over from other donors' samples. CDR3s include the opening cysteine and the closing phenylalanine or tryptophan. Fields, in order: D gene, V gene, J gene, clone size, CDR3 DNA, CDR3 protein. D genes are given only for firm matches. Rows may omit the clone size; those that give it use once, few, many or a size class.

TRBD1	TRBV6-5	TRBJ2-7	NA	TGTGCCAGCAGAAGACAGGGGTCCTACGAGCAGTACTTC	CASRRQGSYEQYF
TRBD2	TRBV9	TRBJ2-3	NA	TGTGCCAGCAGCGTCGGGGCGGGAGCGAGCACAGATACGCAGTATTTT	CASSVGAGASTDTQYF
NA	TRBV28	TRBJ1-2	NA	TGTGCCACCCGAACCAGTTATGGCTACACCTTC	CATRTSYGYTF
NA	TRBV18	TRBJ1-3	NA	TGTGCCAGCTCACCACCTCTTAGGGGTTCTGGAAACACCATATATTTT	CASSPPLRGSGNTIYF
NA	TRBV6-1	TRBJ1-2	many	TGTGCCAGCAGTATCCAGGGACTTAACTATGGCTACACCTTC	CASSIQGLNYGYTF
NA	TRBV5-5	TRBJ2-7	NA	TGTGCCAGCAGCTTGGATTCGGTAGCGCAAAAGGAAGTAGACGAGCAGTACTTC	CASSLDSVAQKEVDEQYF
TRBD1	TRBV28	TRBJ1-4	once	TGTGCCAGCAGCCCCACAGGGGGCTATGAAAAACTGTTTTTT	CASSPTGGYEKLFF
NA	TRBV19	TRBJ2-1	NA	TGTGCCAGTAGTATCCCGGGAGCTAGCTCCTACAATGAGCAGTTCTTC	CASSIPGASSYNEQFF
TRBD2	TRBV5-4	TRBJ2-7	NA	TGTGCCAGCAGCCCCAATAGCGGGAGGACGTCCTACGAGCAGTACTTC	CASSPNSGRTSYEQYF
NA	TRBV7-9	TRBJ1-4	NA	TGTGCCAGCAGCAAGACGTTGGGGACCCTTAATGAAAAACTGTTTTTT	CASSKTLGTLNEKLFF
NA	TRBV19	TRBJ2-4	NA	TGTGCCAGTAGTTCTCCGGGCCTCCTGATGTACTTC	CASSSPGLLMYF
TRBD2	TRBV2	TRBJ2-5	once	TGTGCCAGCAGCCATGATAGCGGGAGAGAGACCCAGTACTTC	CASSHDSGRETQYF
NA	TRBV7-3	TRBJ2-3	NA	TGTGCCAGCAGCTTGTCAGGAGCAGATACGCAGTATTTT	CASSLSGADTQYF
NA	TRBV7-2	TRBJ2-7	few	TGTGCCAGCAGCTTGGGACCTCGGTCCGAGCAGTACTTC	CASSLGPRSEQYF
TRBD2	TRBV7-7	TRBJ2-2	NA	TGTGCTAGCAGCTCGTCTCCTACTAGCGGGGGAGGGACCGGGGAGCTGTTTTTT	CASSSSPTSGGGTGELFF
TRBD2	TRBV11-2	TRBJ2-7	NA	TGTGCCAGCAGCTACGGGACTAGCGGATCTTACGAGCAGTACTTC	CASSYGTSGSYEQYF
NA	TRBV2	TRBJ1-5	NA	TGTGCCAGCACCCCCTGGGGGGATCAGCCCCAGCATTTT	CASTPWGDQPQHF
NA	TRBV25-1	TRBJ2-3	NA	TGTGCCAGCAGTGAATTCGCCAGTTCCACAACTACAGATACGCAGTATTTT	CASSEFASSTTTDTQYF
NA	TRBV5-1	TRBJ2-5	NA	TGCGCCAGCAGCTTGGAGCCGAGACAAGAGACCCAGTACTTC	CASSLEPRQETQYF
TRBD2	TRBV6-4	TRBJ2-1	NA	TGTGCCAGCAGTGGGTCCGGGACTAGCGAGGGCAATGAGCAGTTCTTC	CASSGSGTSEGNEQFF
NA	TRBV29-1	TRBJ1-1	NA	TGCAGCGTTGAGGCGGCAGGGAACACTGAAGCTTTCTTT	CSVEAAGNTEAFF
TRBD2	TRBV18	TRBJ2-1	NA	TGTGCCAGCTCACAAAGCGGGAGTACCTACAATGAGCAGTTCTTC	CASSQSGSTYNEQFF
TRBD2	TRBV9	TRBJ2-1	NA	TGTGCCAGCACCCCCTCAGGCGGGGGCAATGAGCAGTTCTTC	CASTPSGGGNEQFF
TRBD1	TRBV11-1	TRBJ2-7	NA	TGTGCCAGCAGCGCCCGGACAGGGGGCCCGGAAGAGCAGTACTTC	CASSARTGGPEEQYF